This record looks at one T cell receptor beta chain sequence and its context. Its antigen remains undetermined. Nothing much larger sits one base from this clone, and base qualities are not available. The entry originates in a study of pediatric ulcerative colitis (dated 2019 in TCRdb). In terms of the full investigation: Among the ulcerative colitis patients, fewer than ten had pancolitis and two had left-sided colitis, and histology in every patient was consistent with ulcerative colitis. From fewer than ten newly diagnosed, treatment-naive pediatric ulcerative colitis patients and a few non-IBD control children, paired blood and rectal samples were collected. Using the Pediatric Ulcerative Colitis Activity Index, a couple of patients were classed as having mild disease, several as having moderate disease and three as having acute severe colitis. Findings and caveats that apply to the study as a whole: Blood-derived T cells may have been included in rectal pinch biopsies, especially in patients with overt colitis. A couple of patients' blood samples yielded substantially fewer templates for technical reasons and were excluded from blood-rectal overlap analysis. Only four individuals were included in the healthy control group, which was small. Repertoires were derived from total lymphocyte DNA, so rare subsets such as regulatory T cells may have patterns not reflected. Two rectal CDR3 clonotypes were detected in all ulcerative colitis patients and were not detected in any of the controls. Autologous blood-rectal clonal overlap was significantly higher in ulcerative colitis patients than in controls, suggesting increased T cell trafficking to inflamed tissue. Rectal repertoire features separated controls, mild-moderate and acute severe colitis patients; acute severe colitis showed reduced rectal diversity due to clonal expansions.

Through the immunoSEQ TRB Survey service, multiplex V and J primers were used to amplify rearranged CDR3 beta regions from genomic DNA. Survey-level sequencing depth of up to 500,000 reads per sample was used to keep depth equal across samples. Libraries were purified, pooled and sequenced on Illumina technology. The paper's data handling went like this. immunoSEQ online tools were used for productive clonality, sample overlap, pairwise scatters, CDR3 beta length, V/D/J gene usage and productiveness. Alongside Shannon and Simpson indices, calculated diversity was computed as the number of unique rearrangements divided by total templates, multiplied by 100. Principal component analysis used the R prcomp function and ggbiplot package on Z-score normalized data. Morisita's index was used to quantify blood-rectal clonal overlap within each subject. TCRdb mirrors the immuneACCESS table, restricted to in-frame sequences. Some clones are absent from its copies; in checked studies, under half trace to an unresolved V gene, and the reason for the others is unknown. The D gene and trimming were derived from the DNA, and the V and J assignments and clone size from that table. This sample holds some 37,000 clones; 60% to 75% were observed only once. The ten largest clonotypes hold about 0.7% of the sample.

CDR1 is given as KGHSH and CDR2 as LQKENI, both from the germline V gene. Its CDR3 holds 13 amino acids, cysteine through phenylalanine. The DNA shown is the 39-base CDR3, in frame from base 1. V is reduced by 0 bases and J by 7 bases, leaving a spacing of 6 bases between them. During colonoscopy, one to two pinch biopsies were obtained from the rectum for research. No immunosuppressive medication had been given to the ulcerative colitis patients before the diagnostic colonoscopy. Before DNA isolation, rectal biopsies were subjected to proteinase K digestion. The Wizard kit (Promega) was used to extract genomic DNA from both blood and intestinal samples.

Sequenced material: gut tissue. This receptor was obtained from a boy younger than 18 with moderate ulcerative colitis. The chain is encoded by TRBV18 joined to TRBJ1-4; the D gene is unclear. The base sequence is TGTGCCAGCTCACCACCCGCTTTTGAAAAACTGTTTTTT. This codes for CASSPPAFEKLFF.